The T cell receptor (beta chain) under discussion was sequenced for a study of post-analysis software for immune sequencing data. Sequencing libraries made from TCR beta cDNA carried unique molecular identifiers. Yield was approximately 500,000 cDNA molecules from roughly 0.93 to 9.6 million T cells. TCRdb recomputed calls from the PCR reads with MiXCR, one row per CDR3 protein. The data show roughly 400,000 distinct CDR3 sequences, about 40% seen once. Study-level results: Controls had lower frequencies than patients of about 5 TRBV segments, which included TRBV5-6, TRBV5-1 and TRBV20-1.

The CDR3 has 14 residues. Germline lookup yields CDR1 SGHRS and CDR2 YFSETQ. The V and J ends lost 4 bases and 4 bases, in that order; junction bases with no gene match: 3. Comments on this clonotype: Its specificity is not known.

Sequenced: blood. The V gene is TRBV5-1, the J gene TRBJ2-5; 11 nucleotides agree with TRBD1. This TCR derives from a girl aged 2 to 10 with multiple sclerosis. The CDR3 DNA is TGCGCCAGCAGCCGGACAGGGGGCGGAGAGACCCAGTACTTC. As protein: CASSRTGGGETQYF.